This section outlines one T cell receptor beta chain sequence together with its context. What it binds is unknown. The data were taken from a study of cytomegalovirus exposure and HLA in healthy donors. TCRdb's table, derived via immunoSEQ multiplex PCR, lists solely in-frame clones and lacks some. The sample has more than 150,000 clones; roughly 82% are singletons. In germline, CDR1 is SGHNT, CDR2 YENEEA. The germline V and J ends were trimmed by 6 bases and 5 bases, with 8 bases remaining between them. The CDR3 consists of 12 residues. Broader study findings: Across donors, most TCRs were seen rarely, yet some public ones were widespread. Researchers counted some 150 TCR beta chains as cytomegalovirus-associated. High sensitivity and specificity were reportedly achieved when the classifier diagnosed cytomegalovirus status.

The clonotype comes from a man aged 18 to 30 in good health and CMV-seropositive. J is TRBJ2-1 and V is TRBV11-3; D unresolved. Sequenced input: PBMCs. The CDR3 nucleotides are TGTGCCAGCAGGTCTAACGACAATGAGCAGTTCTTC. This sequence encodes CASRSNDNEQFF.